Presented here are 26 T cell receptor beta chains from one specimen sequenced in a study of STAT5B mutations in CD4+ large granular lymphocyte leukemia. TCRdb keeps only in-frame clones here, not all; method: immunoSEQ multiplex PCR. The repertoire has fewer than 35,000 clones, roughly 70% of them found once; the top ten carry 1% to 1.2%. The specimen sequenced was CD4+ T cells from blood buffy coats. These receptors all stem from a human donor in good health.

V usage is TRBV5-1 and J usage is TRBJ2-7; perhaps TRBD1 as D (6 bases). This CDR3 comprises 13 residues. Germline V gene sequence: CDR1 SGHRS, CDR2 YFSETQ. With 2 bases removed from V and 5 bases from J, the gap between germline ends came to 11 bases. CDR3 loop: CASSLQGKDEQYF. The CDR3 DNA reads TGCGCCAGCAGCTTACAGGGTAAGGACGAGCAGTACTTC.

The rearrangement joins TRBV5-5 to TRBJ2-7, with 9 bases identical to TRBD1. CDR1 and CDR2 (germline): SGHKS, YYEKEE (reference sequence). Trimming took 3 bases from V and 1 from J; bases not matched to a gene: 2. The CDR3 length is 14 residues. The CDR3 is CASSSGTGSYEQYV. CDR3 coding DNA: TGTGCCAGCAGCTCCGGGACAGGGTCCTACGAGCAGTACGTC.

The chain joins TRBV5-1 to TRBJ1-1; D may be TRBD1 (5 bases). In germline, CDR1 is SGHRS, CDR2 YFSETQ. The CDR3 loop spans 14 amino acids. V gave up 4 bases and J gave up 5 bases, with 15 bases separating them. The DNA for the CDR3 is TGCGCCAGCAGCCCGGGGGGGGGAGAGACTGAAGCTTTCTTT. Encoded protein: CASSPGGGETEAFF.

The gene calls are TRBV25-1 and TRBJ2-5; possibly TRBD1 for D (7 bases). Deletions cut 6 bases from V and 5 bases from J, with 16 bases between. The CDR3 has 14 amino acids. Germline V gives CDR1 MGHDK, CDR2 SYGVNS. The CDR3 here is CASSLNRGGETQYF. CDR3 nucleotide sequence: TGTGCCAGCAGCCTCAACAGGGGAGGCGAGACCCAGTACTTC.

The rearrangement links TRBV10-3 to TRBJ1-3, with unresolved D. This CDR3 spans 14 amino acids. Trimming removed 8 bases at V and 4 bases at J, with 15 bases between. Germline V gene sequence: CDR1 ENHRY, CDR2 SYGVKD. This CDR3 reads CAISNEVSGNTIYF. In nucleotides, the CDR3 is TGTGCCATCTCCAACGAAGTTAGCGGAAACACCATATATTTT.

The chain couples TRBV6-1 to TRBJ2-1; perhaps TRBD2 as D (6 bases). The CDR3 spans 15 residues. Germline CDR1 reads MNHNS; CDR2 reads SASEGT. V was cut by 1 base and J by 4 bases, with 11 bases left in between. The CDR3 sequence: CASSEGDWVYNEQFF. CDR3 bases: TGTGCCAGCAGTGAAGGGGACTGGGTTTACAATGAGCAGTTCTTC.

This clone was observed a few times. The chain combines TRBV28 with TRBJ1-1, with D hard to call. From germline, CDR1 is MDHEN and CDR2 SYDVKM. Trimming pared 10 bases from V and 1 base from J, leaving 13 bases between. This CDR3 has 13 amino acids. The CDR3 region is CATLPRQNTEAFF. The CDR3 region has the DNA TGTGCCACCCTTCCTCGACAGAACACTGAAGCTTTCTTT.

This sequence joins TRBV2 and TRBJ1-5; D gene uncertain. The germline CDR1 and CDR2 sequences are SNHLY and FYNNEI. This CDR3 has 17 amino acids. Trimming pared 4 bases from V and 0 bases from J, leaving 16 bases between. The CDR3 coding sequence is TGTGCCAGCAGTGCTACTATACAGTCTTATAGCAATCAGCCCCAGCATTTT. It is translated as CASSATIQSYSNQPQHF.

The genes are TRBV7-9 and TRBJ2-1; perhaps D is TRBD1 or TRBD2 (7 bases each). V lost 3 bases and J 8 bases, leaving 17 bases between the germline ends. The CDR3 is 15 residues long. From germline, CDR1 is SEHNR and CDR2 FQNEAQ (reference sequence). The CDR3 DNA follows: TGTGCCAGCAGCTTTCTCAGGGGGGGGCGCCATGAGCAGTTCTTC. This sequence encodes CASSFLRGGRHEQFF.

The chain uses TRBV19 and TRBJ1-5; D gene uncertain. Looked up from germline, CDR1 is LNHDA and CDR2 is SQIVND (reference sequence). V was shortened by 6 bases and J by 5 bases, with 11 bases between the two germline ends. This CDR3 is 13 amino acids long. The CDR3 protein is CASSPGRDQPQHF. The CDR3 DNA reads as TGTGCCAGTAGCCCCGGGAGGGATCAGCCCCAGCATTTT. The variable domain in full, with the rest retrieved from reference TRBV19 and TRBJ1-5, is DGGITQSPKYLFRKEGQNVTLSCEQNLNHDAMYWYRQDPGQGLRLIYYSQIVNDFQKGDIAEGYSVSREKKESFPLTVTSAQKNPTAFYLCASSPGRDQPQHFGDGTRLSIL.

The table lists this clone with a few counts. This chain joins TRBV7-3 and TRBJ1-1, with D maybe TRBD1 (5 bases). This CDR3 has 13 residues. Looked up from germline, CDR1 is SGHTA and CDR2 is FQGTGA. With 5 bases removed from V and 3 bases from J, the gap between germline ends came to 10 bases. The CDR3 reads CASSQDRHTEAFF. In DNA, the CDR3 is TGTGCCAGCAGCCAAGACAGACACACTGAAGCTTTCTTT. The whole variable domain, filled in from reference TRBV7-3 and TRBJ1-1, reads GAGVSQTPSNKVTEKGKYVELRCDPISGHTALYWYRQSLGQGPEFLIYFQGTGAADDSGLPNDRFFAVRPEGSVSTLKIQRTERGDSAVYLCASSQDRHTEAFFGQGTRLTVV.

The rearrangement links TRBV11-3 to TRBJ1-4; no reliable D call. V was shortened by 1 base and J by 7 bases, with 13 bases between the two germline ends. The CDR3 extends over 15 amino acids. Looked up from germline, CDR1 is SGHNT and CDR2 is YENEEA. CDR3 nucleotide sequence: TGTGCCAGCAGCTTAGGAGATTCGCGGGGTGAAAAACTGTTTTTT. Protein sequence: CASSLGDSRGEKLFF.

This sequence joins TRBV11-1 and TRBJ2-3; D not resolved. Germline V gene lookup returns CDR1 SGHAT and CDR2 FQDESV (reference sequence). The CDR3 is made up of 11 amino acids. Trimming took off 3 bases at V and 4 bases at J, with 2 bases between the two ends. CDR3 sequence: CASSLSDTQYF. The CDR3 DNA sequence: TGTGCCAGCAGCTTGTCAGATACGCAGTATTTT.

The CDR3 protein is CASSVRGGSPTGYGYTF. The DNA for the CDR3 is TGTGCCAGCAGCGTACGTGGGGGCAGCCCGACCGGTTATGGCTACACCTTC. The rearrangement uses TRBV9 and TRBJ1-2; weak D call: TRBD1 (6 bases). Trimming shortened V by 1 base and J by 5 bases, and 21 bases separated the two germline ends. Germline CDR1 and CDR2: SGDLS and YYNGEE. The CDR3 sequence is 17 residues long.

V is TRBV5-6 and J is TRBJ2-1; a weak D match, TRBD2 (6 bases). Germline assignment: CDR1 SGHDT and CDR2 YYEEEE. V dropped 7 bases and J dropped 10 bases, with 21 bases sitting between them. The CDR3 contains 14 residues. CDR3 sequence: CASARGLKPWEQFF. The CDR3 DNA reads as TGTGCCAGCGCTCGGGGACTCAAGCCATGGGAGCAGTTCTTC.

The CDR3 loop is CASSGQLNEQFF. Written as DNA, the CDR3 is TGTGCCAGCAGCGGACAGCTCAATGAGCAGTTCTTC. The chain uses TRBV2 and TRBJ2-1, with D possibly matching TRBD1 (6 bases). Germline CDR1 is SNHLY and CDR2 is FYNNEI. The CDR3 consists of 12 residues. V shed 6 bases and J shed 6 bases, with 9 bases lying between them.

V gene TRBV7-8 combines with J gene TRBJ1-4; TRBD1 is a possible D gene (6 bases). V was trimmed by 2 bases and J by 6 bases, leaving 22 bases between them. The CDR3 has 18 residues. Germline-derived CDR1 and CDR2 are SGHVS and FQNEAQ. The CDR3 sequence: CASSLRRGVSTGYEKLFF. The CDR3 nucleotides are TGTGCCAGCAGCTTAAGGCGGGGGGTATCCACAGGGTATGAAAAACTGTTTTTT.

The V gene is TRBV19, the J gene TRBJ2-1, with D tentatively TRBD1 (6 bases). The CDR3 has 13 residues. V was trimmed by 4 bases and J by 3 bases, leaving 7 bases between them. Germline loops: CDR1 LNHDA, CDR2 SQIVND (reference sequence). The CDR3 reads CASSRDNYNEQFF. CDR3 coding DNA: TGTGCCAGTAGTAGGGACAACTACAATGAGCAGTTCTTC.

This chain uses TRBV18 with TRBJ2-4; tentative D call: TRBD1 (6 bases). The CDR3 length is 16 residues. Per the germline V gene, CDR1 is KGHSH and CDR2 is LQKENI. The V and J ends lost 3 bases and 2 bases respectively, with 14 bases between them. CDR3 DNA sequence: TGTGCCAGCTCACCCATGACCGGGACAACCAAAAACATTCAGTACTTC. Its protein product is CASSPMTGTTKNIQYF.

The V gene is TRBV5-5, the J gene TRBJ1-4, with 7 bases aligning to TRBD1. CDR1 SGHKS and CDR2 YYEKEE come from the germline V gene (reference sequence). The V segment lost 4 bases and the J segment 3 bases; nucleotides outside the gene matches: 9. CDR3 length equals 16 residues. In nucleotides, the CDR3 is TGTGCCAGCAGCCCGACAGGGAATGGGGCTAATGAAAAACTGTTTTTT. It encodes CASSPTGNGANEKLFF.

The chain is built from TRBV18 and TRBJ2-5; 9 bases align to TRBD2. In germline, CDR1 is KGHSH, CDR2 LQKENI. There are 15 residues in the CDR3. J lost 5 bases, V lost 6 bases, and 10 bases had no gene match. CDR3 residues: CASSPTGTSGETQYF. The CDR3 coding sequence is TGTGCCAGCTCGCCCACGGGAACTAGCGGGGAGACCCAGTACTTC.

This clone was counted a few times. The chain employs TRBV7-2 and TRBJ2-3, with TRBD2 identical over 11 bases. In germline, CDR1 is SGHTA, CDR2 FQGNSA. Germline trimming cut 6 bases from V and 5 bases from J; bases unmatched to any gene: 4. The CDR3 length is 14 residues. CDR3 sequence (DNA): TGTGCCAGCAGACTAGCGGGAGCCATAGATACGCAGTATTTT. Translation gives CASRLAGAIDTQYF.

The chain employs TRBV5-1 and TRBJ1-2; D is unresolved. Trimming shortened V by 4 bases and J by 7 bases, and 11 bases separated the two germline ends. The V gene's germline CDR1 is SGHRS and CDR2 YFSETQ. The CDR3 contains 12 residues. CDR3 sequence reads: CASSQDRAGYTF. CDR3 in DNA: TGCGCCAGCAGCCAGGACCGTGCTGGCTACACCTTC.

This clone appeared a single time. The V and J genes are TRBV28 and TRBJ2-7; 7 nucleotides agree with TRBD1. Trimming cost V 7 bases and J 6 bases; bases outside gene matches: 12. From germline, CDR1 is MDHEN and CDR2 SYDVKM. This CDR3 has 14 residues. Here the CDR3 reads CASTQPGQWSEQYF. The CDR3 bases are TGTGCCAGCACTCAACCGGGACAGTGGAGCGAGCAGTACTTC.

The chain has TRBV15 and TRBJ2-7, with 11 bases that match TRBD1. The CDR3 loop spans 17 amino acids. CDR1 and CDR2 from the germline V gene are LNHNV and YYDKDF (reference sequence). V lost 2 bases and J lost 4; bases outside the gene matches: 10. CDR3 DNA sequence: TGTGCCACCAGCAGACCCCCCATCGGGACAGGGGGATACGAGCAGTACTTC. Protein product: CATSRPPIGTGGYEQYF.

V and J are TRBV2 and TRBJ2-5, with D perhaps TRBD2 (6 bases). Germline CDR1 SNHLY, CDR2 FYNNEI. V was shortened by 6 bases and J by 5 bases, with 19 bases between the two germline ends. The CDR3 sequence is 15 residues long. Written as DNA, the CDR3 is TGTGCCAGCAGGGAGGGCTCCGGAGGAATTGAGACCCAGTACTTC. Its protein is CASREGSGGIETQYF.